This T cell receptor beta chain came from a study of glioma-infiltrating T cells. Study results and caveats: Above-expected tissue-blood divergence occurred in all gliomas, most in low-grade ones. CDR3 overlap between tissue and blood was very small.

The CDR3 is made up of 17 amino acids. The V gene end was trimmed by 1 base and the J gene end by 3 bases; junction bases not matched to a gene: 12. Germline assignment: CDR1 DFQATT and CDR2 SNEGSKA (reference sequence). Using RNA template, CDR3s of TCR alpha and beta were amplified with iRepertoire arm-PCR. Input was about 95-400 ng of tissue mRNA or PBMC total RNA. TCRdb re-called the multiplex PCR reads through MiXCR, storing one row per CDR3 protein. The table records roughly 120,000 distinct CDR3 sequences, about 25% of them present only once. At least ten counts were recorded for this clonotype. What it recognizes is unknown.

This chain connects TRBV20-1 to TRBJ1-5, with 7 bases identical to TRBD1. This receptor was taken from a human donor with low-grade glioma or glioblastoma, undergoing nonglioma brain surgery, or in good health (not recorded which). What was sequenced was glioma tissue, nonneoplastic brain tissue, or PBMCs (not recorded which). CDR3 nucleotide sequence: TGCAGTGCTAGAGTGTCGACAGGGAATTTCGCCAATCAGCCCCAGCATTTT. The encoded protein is CSARVSTGNFANQPQHF.